The T cell receptor (beta chain) described here comes from a study of identical twins listed by TCRdb under 2016. Background on the whole study: The study deep-sequenced TCR alpha and beta repertoires from monozygotic twins, unrelated adults of various ages and cord blood to test whether fetal clonotypes persist. Replicate twin experiments were performed at different times using different library preparation protocols to rule out contamination.

All donors were healthy Caucasians. Using Miltenyi CD45RO+ enrichment and human naive T-cell isolation kits, memory (CD45RO+) and naive T cells were isolated from PBMC. Here is what the overall study found, with its caveats: In monozygotic twins, recombination models systematically underestimated out-of-frame TCR alpha sharing, but the models matched the sharing seen between unrelated individuals. A weaker excess of twin sharing was found in beta out-of-frame sequences because the signal-to-noise ratio was lowered by fewer shared sequences. Compared with coincidental sharing between unrelated individuals, out-of-frame TCR alpha sequences shared between twins showed an excess of sequences with low generation probability. Because the same donors could not be followed over many years, the conclusions depended on cross-sectional statistical analysis. Fewer insertions were carried by abundant cord blood beta clonotypes; a weaker similar trend was observed in young adult naive repertoires, while no such trend was observed in memory repertoires. Zero-insertion analyses could be partly confounded by invariant T cells such as MAIT and iNKT, although diverse VJ usage argued against such confounding for most clonotypes.

The method behind the library was 5' RACE. TCRdb records Illumina HiSeq 2000 as the sequencer. A universal primer binding site was introduced by template switching, and a unique molecular identifier was present in the final cDNA, enabling accurate counting of TCR cDNA molecules. Specific primers in the conserved constant-segment region were used to synthesize first-strand cDNA for TCR alpha and beta chains. Each cDNA library was double barcoded, with a SMART-Mk sample barcode plus Illumina barcodes, to control for contamination. TruSeq adapter sequences along with Illumina sample barcodes were introduced in two successive PCR steps. The TCR alpha and beta cDNA libraries were sequenced on the Illumina HiSeq platform using custom primers. Under the source paper's analysis protocol: MiGEC processed the raw reads to extract unique molecular identifiers, while MiXCR was used to determine the CDR3 positions. Recombination models were inferred per individual with the repgenHMM and IGoR tools using an EM algorithm. The analysis of shared clonotypes was done with the tcR package in R, with sharing normalized by the product of cloneset sizes. Out-of-frame nonproductive sequences were analyzed to study raw recombination free of thymic and clonal selection effects. The raw public data were reprocessed by TCRdb itself: fastp quality trimming at Q25, MiXCR clonotype calling, in-frame beta chains only. When rows share a CDR3 protein, they turn into one entry using the most common DNA and genes. V and J calls and clone size were set by TCRdb, not the authors. The sample table lists about 150,000 distinct CDR3 sequences, around 3.4% of them with a count of one. Clones ranked in the top ten supply about 7.8% of the sample.

This clonotype was observed at least ten times. Which antigen it targets is not known. Base qualities were left out, and no much larger clone turns up one base away. The sequenced sample was memory T cells sorted from blood. This specimen's cell subset or site label, interpreted: CD45RO+ enriched T cells. The sequence derives from a man aged 18 to 35 in good health.

The DNA sequence is as follows: TGTGCCACCAGCAGAGATTACTCCAGGAGCGACACCGGGGAGCTGTTTTTT. The encoded protein is CATSRDYSRSDTGELFF. The rearranged chain carries TRBV15 and TRBJ2-2, with the identity of the D gene unclear. Counted from cysteine to phenylalanine, this CDR3 has 17 amino acids. The CDR3 DNA has 51 bases and is translated from base 1. Cut back by 0 bases and 3 bases, the V and J ends lie 14 bases apart. Taken from the germline V gene (reference sequence), the CDR1 and CDR2 loops are LNHNV and YYDKDF.